This TCR beta chain was found in a study of identical twins. For this clonotype: Its antigen is unidentified.

In TCRdb, the 5' RACE reads were re-called with MiXCR into one record per CDR3 protein. This sample carries 690,000 or so distinct CDR3 sequences, less than 10% of them seen once, and the ten largest clones take roughly 0.97%. Study results and caveats: Among out-of-frame alpha sequences shared by twins, low generation probability occurred in excess.

The data were also submitted as part of a second study, on yellow fever vaccine responses in identical twins.

The receptor comes from a woman younger than 30 in good health. Sequencing was carried out using PBMCs.

CDR3 loop: CASSLGNLAGSYNEQFF. The CDR3 DNA follows: TGCGCCAGCAGCTTGGGGAATCTAGCGGGATCCTACAATGAGCAGTTCTTC. The V gene is TRBV5-1, the J gene TRBJ2-1; 9 positions match TRBD2. Germline trimming cut 0 bases from V and 1 base from J; bases unmatched to any gene: 5. The CDR3 length is 17 residues. Germline V gene data show CDR1 as SGHRS and CDR2 as YFSETQ.